Listed here are 26 T cell receptor beta chains from one sample, sequenced in a study of T cells in Graves' hyperthyroidism and ophthalmopathy. Researchers took RNA transcripts and amplified the TCR beta CDR3 regions from them. First-round RT-PCR of the TCR CDR3 relied on the HTBI primer set. TCRdb analysed the multiplex PCR reads with MiXCR anew, one entry per CDR3 protein. In the table there are more than 500,000 distinct CDR3 sequences, roughly 15% of which are singletons. The sample comprised blood. All receptors derive from a young woman with Graves' ophthalmopathy.

In this sample, this clonotype turned up many times. The genes are TRBV28 and TRBJ2-7; D is ambiguous. This CDR3 contains 14 residues. Trimming left V 2 bases short and J 4 bases short, with 12 bases between. The V gene's germline CDR1 is MDHEN and CDR2 SYDVKM. CDR3 sequence reads: CASSLGVPIYEQYF. In DNA, the CDR3 is TGTGCCAGCAGTTTAGGGGTGCCGATTTACGAGCAGTACTTC. Full variable domain (rest looked up from reference TRBV28 and TRBJ2-7): DVKVTQSSRYLVKRTGEKVFLECVQDMDHENMFWYRQDPGLGLRLIYFSYDVKMKEKGDIPEGYSVSREKKERFSLILESASTNQTSMYLCASSLGVPIYEQYFGPGTRLTVT.

This clonotype was recorded many times. The rearrangement links TRBV4-1 to TRBJ2-7; TRBD1 matches at 7 bases. This CDR3 comprises 14 residues. The germline CDR1 and CDR2 sequences are MGHRA and YSYEKL. The V and J ends lost 5 bases and 0 bases, in that order; junction bases with no gene match: 4. The CDR3 DNA reads TGCGCCAGCAGCTACGGGGACAGCTCCTACGAGCAGTACTTC. It translates to CASSYGDSSYEQYF.

This clonotype was seen many times. V usage is TRBV12-3 or TRBV12-4 and J usage is TRBJ2-3; 9 positions match TRBD1. V shed 6 bases, J shed 7 bases, and the junction held 11 bases outside the gene matches. The CDR3 is 15 residues long. DNA of the CDR3: TGTGCCAGCAGACCCGGGACAGGGTCTGTGTATACGCAGTATTTT. Its translation is CASRPGTGSVYTQYF.

The chain links TRBV7-9 to TRBJ2-5, with 7 bases matching TRBD2. The germline V gene encodes CDR1 SEHNR and CDR2 FQNEAQ (reference sequence). Germline trimming cut 5 bases from V and 5 bases from J; bases unmatched to any gene: 17. This CDR3 is 17 amino acids long. In DNA, the CDR3 is TGTGCCAGCAGCCCCCTCTACGGAGCGGGGATGGTGGAGACCCAGTACTTC. This translates into CASSPLYGAGMVETQYF.

This sequence joins TRBV15 and TRBJ2-7; no reliable D call. Trimming shortened V by 4 bases and J by 5 bases, and 12 bases separated the two germline ends. This CDR3 has 13 amino acids. Germline loops: CDR1 LNHNV, CDR2 YYDKDF (reference sequence). The chain's CDR3 is CATSTGSPHEQYF. The CDR3 DNA follows: TGTGCCACCAGCACCGGCAGCCCCCACGAGCAGTACTTC.

The V call is TRBV19, the J call TRBJ2-2; maybe TRBD2 (5 bases). Germline CDR1 is LNHDA and CDR2 is SQIVND (reference sequence). The V and J ends lost 3 bases and 1 base respectively, with 15 bases between them. The CDR3 contains 17 residues. The CDR3 DNA reads as TGTGCCAGTAGTATCCAACTAGGAGCCAAGAACACCGGGGAGCTGTTTTTT. Translating it yields CASSIQLGAKNTGELFF.

The chain uses TRBV4-1 and TRBJ2-5; TRBD2 is a possible D gene (5 bases). The CDR3 sequence is 14 residues long. Trimming removed 4 bases from V and 5 bases from J, with 14 bases in between. Per the germline V gene, CDR1 is MGHRA and CDR2 is YSYEKL. CDR3 bases: TGCGCCAGCAGCCTAGGGTGGAGGCGGGAGACCCAGTACTTC. Its protein is CASSLGWRRETQYF.

This clonotype was observed a handful of times. This chain uses TRBV3-1 with TRBJ2-3, with 8 bases identical to TRBD2. The CDR3 spans 16 residues. The J segment lost 1 base and the V segment lost 0 bases, leaving 3 bases of the junction unmatched. CDR1 and CDR2 (germline): LGHDT, YNNKEL (reference sequence). CDR3 amino acids: CASSQEKAGGTDTQYF. The CDR3 DNA sequence: TGTGCCAGCAGCCAAGAAAAAGCGGGAGGCACAGATACGCAGTATTTT.

This clonotype came up many times. This chain joins TRBV14 and TRBJ2-1; D may match TRBD1 or TRBD2 (5 bases each). CDR3 length: 15 residues. Germline V gene sequence: CDR1 SGHDN, CDR2 FVKESK. V was pared by 4 bases and J by 1 base, with 11 bases between. CDR3 region: CASSPRQRSYNEQFF. CDR3 nucleotide sequence: TGTGCCAGCAGCCCTCGACAGCGGTCCTACAATGAGCAGTTCTTC.

Ten or more counts support this clonotype. The chain employs TRBV7-3 and TRBJ2-1; 10 bases map to TRBD2. Germline CDR1 reads SGHTA; CDR2 reads FQGTGA. V gave up 4 bases and J gave up 4 bases; unmatched junction bases: 10. The CDR3 contains 17 residues. The CDR3 loop reads CASSSSAAGGDYNEQFF. DNA of the CDR3: TGTGCCAGCAGCTCATCCGCAGCGGGGGGGGATTACAATGAGCAGTTCTTC.

The V gene is TRBV29-1, the J gene TRBJ1-1; a weak D match, TRBD1 (6 bases). Trimming took off 6 bases at V and 6 bases at J, with 14 bases between the two ends. The CDR3 is 12 amino acids. Germline V gene lookup returns CDR1 SQVTM and CDR2 ANQGSEA. The CDR3 region has the DNA TGCAGCGTCGCTGGGGGGCTACCTGAAGCTTTCTTT. It yields the protein CSVAGGLPEAFF.

This clonotype was counted at least ten times. This rearrangement joins TRBV7-2 to TRBJ2-7; the D gene is possibly TRBD2 (6 bases). Per the germline V gene, CDR1 is SGHTA and CDR2 is FQGNSA. The ends were cut back, 1 base at V and 6 bases at J, with 22 bases in the middle. The CDR3 loop spans 17 amino acids. CDR3 coding DNA: TGTGCCAGCAGCTTAGGGGGACCGAGCGGGCCCTCCGTCGAGCAGTACTTC. Protein product: CASSLGGPSGPSVEQYF.

This clonotype was recorded many times. The gene calls are TRBV6-1 and TRBJ2-2; 7 bases fit TRBD1. The CDR3 is 14 amino acids. Germline CDR1 reads MNHNS; CDR2 reads SASEGT. Unmatched junction bases numbered 4, after V lost 4 bases and J lost 5 bases. CDR3 protein: CASSGLDRTGELFF. DNA for the CDR3: TGTGCCAGCAGTGGATTGGACAGGACCGGGGAGCTGTTTTTT.

Ten or more counts support this clonotype. V usage is TRBV6-1 and J usage is TRBJ1-1, with 7 bases that match TRBD1. Per germline, CDR1 MNHNS and CDR2 SASEGT. With V trimmed by 6 bases and J by 3 bases, 7 bases remained unmatched. The CDR3 loop spans 14 amino acids. The CDR3 reads CASRPYTGDTEAFF. DNA of the CDR3: TGTGCCAGCAGGCCATATACAGGGGACACTGAAGCTTTCTTT.

In its sample, this clonotype was seen a few times. The J gene is TRBJ2-1, the V gene TRBV25-1; D unresolved. The germline V gene has CDR1 MGHDK and CDR2 SYGVNS. With 5 bases removed from V and 5 bases from J, the gap between germline ends came to 19 bases. The CDR3 runs to 16 residues. CDR3: CASSRPSAHGDNEQFF. The CDR3 DNA sequence: TGTGCCAGCAGTCGACCTTCGGCCCACGGCGACAATGAGCAGTTCTTC.

This clonotype was seen many times. The chain couples TRBV7-2 to TRBJ2-7, with D possibly TRBD1 on 5 matching bases. CDR1 and CDR2 from the germline V gene are SGHTA and FQGNSA. The CDR3 length is 17 residues. V was pared by 5 bases and J by 2 bases, with 22 bases between. This CDR3 is CASSLTLGGREPYEQYF. The CDR3 nucleotides read TGTGCCAGCAGCCTCACCCTCGGTGGCAGGGAACCCTACGAGCAGTACTTC.

Ten or more counts support this clonotype. The chain has TRBV18 and TRBJ2-1; the D gene is possibly TRBD2 (6 bases). The CDR3 is 16 amino acids. Germline V gene sequence: CDR1 KGHSH, CDR2 LQKENI. V dropped 3 bases and J dropped 4 bases, with 16 bases sitting between them. CDR3 nucleotides: TGTGCCAGCTCACCCTCCTCTAGCGAGCTTTACAATGAGCAGTTCTTC. Translation gives CASSPSSSELYNEQFF.

At least ten counts were recorded for this clonotype. The J gene is TRBJ2-5, the V gene TRBV20-1; a weak D match, TRBD1 (6 bases). V lost 6 bases to trimming and J lost 4 bases, with 15 bases between them. Germline CDR1 reads DFQATT; CDR2 reads SNEGSKA (reference sequence). The CDR3 length is 13 residues. In DNA form, the CDR3 reads TGCAGTGCGCCCAAAGGGGGTAGAGAGACCCAGTACTTC. Its protein product is CSAPKGGRETQYF.

This clonotype was counted a few times. The chain recombines TRBV6-6 with TRBJ2-3; D is ambiguous. Trimming cost V 0 bases and J 9 bases, with 13 bases left between them. Germline-derived CDR1 and CDR2 are MNHNY and SVGAGI (reference sequence). This CDR3 is built from 14 residues. The CDR3 reads CASSYSTLAGTQYF. In nucleotides, the CDR3 is TGTGCCAGCAGTTACTCGACCTTAGCAGGCACGCAGTATTTT.

This clonotype was seen at least ten times. This chain connects TRBV7-2 to TRBJ2-4; D gene ambiguous. Trimming took 3 bases from V and 9 from J, leaving 6 bases between them. Germline values: CDR1 SGHTA, CDR2 FQGNSA. The CDR3 has 11 residues. CDR3 bases: TGTGCCAGCAGCTTCGATGTCATTCAGTACTTC. Protein product: CASSFDVIQYF.

The rearrangement links TRBV11-2 to TRBJ2-7; D unclear. This CDR3 has 14 residues. Per germline, CDR1 SGHAT and CDR2 FQNNGV. V shed 5 bases and J shed 5 bases, with 16 bases lying between them. The CDR3 loop reads CASSPARANHEQYF. DNA for the CDR3: TGTGCCAGCAGCCCCGCGAGAGCGAACCACGAGCAGTACTTC.

This clonotype was counted many times. The rearrangement uses TRBV12-3 or TRBV12-4 and TRBJ2-7; D ambiguous. Trimming shortened V by 3 bases and J by 2 bases, and 11 bases separated the two germline ends. The CDR3 has 14 amino acids. CDR3 region: CASSFLLQPYEQYF. CDR3 bases: TGTGCCAGCAGTTTCCTGCTACAACCCTACGAGCAGTACTTC.

The rearrangement joins TRBV20-1 to TRBJ1-4; 9 nucleotides match TRBD1. Germline assignment: CDR1 DFQATT and CDR2 SNEGSKA (reference sequence). The J segment lost 8 bases and the V segment lost 3 bases, leaving 4 bases of the junction unmatched. The CDR3 has 13 residues. For the CDR3, the DNA is TGCAGTGCTAGTGGACAGGGGTGGGAAAAACTGTTTTTT. It codes for CSASGQGWEKLFF.

This clonotype was seen many times. This chain connects TRBV6-2 or TRBV6-3 to TRBJ2-1; D gene ambiguous. The CDR3 totals 17 residues. V shed 0 bases and J shed 8 bases, with 20 bases lying between them. Germline-derived CDR1 and CDR2 are MNHEY and SVGEGT. CDR3 loop: CASSYSNGAALMDEQFF. Written as DNA, the CDR3 is TGTGCCAGCAGTTACTCGAATGGAGCAGCGTTGATGGATGAGCAGTTCTTC.

This clonotype was seen repeatedly, ten times or more. The chain couples TRBV7-2 to TRBJ1-5; the match to TRBD1 covers 8 bases. Germline V gene sequence: CDR1 SGHTA, CDR2 FQGNSA. CDR3 size: 15 residues. Trimming removed 6 bases from V and 0 bases from J; junction bases left unmatched: 4. The CDR3 DNA sequence: TGTGCCAGCAGTTTAACAGGGGGTAGCAATCAGCCCCAGCATTTT. Amino acids: CASSLTGGSNQPQHF. Together with reference TRBV7-2 and TRBJ1-5, the CDR3 gives the full variable domain: GAGVSQSPSNKVTEKGKDVELRCDPISGHTALYWYRQSLGQGLEFLIYFQGNSAPDKSGLPSDRFSAERTGGSVSTLTIQRTQQEDSAVYLCASSLTGGSNQPQHFGDGTRLSIL.

The chain links TRBV6-5 to TRBJ2-1; 7 bases match TRBD2. CDR1 is MNHEY, CDR2 SVGAGI, per germline. The V gene end was trimmed by 4 bases and the J gene end by 2 bases; junction bases not matched to a gene: 5. The CDR3 is made up of 15 amino acids. CDR3 DNA sequence: TGTGCCAGCAGTTTTCTAGCGGCCCCCTACAATGAGCAGTTCTTC. Translating gives CASSFLAAPYNEQFF.